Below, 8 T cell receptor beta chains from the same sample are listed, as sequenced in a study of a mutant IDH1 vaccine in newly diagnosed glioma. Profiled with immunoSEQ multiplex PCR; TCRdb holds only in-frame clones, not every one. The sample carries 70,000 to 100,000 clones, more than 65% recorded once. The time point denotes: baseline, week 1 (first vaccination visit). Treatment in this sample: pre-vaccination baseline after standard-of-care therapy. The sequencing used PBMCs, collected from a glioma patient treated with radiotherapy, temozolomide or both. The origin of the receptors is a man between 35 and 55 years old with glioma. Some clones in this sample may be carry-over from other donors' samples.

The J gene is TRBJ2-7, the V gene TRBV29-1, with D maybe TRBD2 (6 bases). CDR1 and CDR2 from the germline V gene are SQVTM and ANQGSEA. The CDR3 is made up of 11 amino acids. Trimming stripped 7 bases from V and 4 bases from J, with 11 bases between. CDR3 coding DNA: TGCAGCGCCGGACGGGGGTACGAGCAGTACTTC. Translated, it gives CSAGRGYEQYF.

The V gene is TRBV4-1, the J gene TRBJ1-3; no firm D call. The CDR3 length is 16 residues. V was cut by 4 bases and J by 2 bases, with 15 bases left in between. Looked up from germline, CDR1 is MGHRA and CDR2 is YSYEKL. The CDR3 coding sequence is TGCGCCAGCAGCCCTTCCTCTAGGGCGACTGGAAACACCATATATTTT. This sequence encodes CASSPSSRATGNTIYF.

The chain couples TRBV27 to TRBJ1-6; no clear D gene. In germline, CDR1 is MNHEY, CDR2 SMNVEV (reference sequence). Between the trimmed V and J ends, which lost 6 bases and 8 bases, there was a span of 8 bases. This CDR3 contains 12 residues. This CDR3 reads CASRTGYSPLHF. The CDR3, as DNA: TGTGCCAGCAGAACCGGGTATTCACCCCTCCACTTT.

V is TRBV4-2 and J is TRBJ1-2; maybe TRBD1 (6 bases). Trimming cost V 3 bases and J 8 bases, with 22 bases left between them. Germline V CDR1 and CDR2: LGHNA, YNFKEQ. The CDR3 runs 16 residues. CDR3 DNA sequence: TGTGCCAGCAGCCAGGACCTCGGACAGCCTAGTGTAGGCTACACCTTC. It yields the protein CASSQDLGQPSVGYTF.

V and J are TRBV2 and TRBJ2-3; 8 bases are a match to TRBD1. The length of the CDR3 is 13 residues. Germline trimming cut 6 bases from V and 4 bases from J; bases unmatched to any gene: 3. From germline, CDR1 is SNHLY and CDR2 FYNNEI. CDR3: CASRTGVADTQYF. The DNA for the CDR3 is TGTGCCAGCAGGACAGGGGTGGCAGATACGCAGTATTTT.

CDR3 amino acids: CASSPQAAGDTIYF. The DNA for the CDR3 is TGTGCCAGCAGCCCCCAGGCCGCGGGAGACACCATATATTTT. The gene calls are TRBV7-9 and TRBJ1-3; D unresolved. Germline V gene data show CDR1 as SEHNR and CDR2 as FQNEAQ (reference sequence). CDR3 length equals 14 residues. The V and J ends lost 5 bases and 8 bases respectively, with 16 bases between them.

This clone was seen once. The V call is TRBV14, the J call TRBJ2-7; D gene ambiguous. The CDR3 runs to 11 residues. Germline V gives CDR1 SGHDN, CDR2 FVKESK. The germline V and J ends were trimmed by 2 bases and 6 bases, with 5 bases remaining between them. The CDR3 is CASSQKREQYF. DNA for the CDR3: TGTGCCAGCAGCCAAAAGCGCGAGCAGTACTTC.

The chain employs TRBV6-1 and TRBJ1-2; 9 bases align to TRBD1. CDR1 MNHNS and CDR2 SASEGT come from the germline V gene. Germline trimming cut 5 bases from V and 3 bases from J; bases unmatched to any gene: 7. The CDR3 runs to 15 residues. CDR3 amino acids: CASSHVWDRDYGYTF. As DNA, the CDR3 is TGTGCCAGCAGTCATGTCTGGGACAGGGACTATGGCTACACCTTC.